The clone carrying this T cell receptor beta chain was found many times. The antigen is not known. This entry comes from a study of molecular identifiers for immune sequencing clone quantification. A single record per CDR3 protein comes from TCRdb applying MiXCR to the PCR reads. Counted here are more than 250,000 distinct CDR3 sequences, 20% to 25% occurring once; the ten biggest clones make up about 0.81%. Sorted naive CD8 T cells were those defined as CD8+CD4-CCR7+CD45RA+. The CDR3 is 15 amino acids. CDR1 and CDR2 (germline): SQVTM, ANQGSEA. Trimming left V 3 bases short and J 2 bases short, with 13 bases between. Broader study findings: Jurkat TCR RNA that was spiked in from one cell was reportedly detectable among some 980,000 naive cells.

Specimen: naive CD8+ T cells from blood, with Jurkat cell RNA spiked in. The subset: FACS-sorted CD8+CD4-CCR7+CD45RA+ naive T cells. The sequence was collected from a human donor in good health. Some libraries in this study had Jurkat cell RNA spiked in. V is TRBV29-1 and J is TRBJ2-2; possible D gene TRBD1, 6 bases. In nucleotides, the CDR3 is TGCAGCGTTGACCTGCAGGACAGCAACACCGGGGAGCTGTTTTTT. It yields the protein CSVDLQDSNTGELFF.